This entry lists 14 T cell receptor beta chains sequenced from one sample in a study of T cells expressing NK-cell markers. Reprocessing the 5' RACE reads, TCRdb reports a single entry for every CDR3 protein and omits DNA. This sample's table reports some 190,000 distinct CDR3 sequences. The sequenced sample was blood T cells: a sorted CD56 or NKG2C T cell subset, CD4+ or CD8+ T cells, or bulk PBMC T cells (not recorded which). These receptors originate from a man aged 18 to 69 in good health.

This sequence joins TRBV5-1 and TRBJ2-6; TCRdb indicates TRBD1, and absent DNA this call remains unverified. Germline assignment: CDR1 SGHRS and CDR2 YFSETQ. The length of the CDR3 is 17 residues. The CDR3 loop reads CASRAGTMSSGANVLTF.

V gene TRBV15 combines with J gene TRBJ2-1. The CDR3 is 14 residues long. The germline gives CDR1 LNHNV, CDR2 YYDKDF (reference sequence). This CDR3 reads CATSRGIGEDEQFF.

The V call is TRBV5-8, the J call TRBJ2-7. The CDR3 contains 14 residues. Germline-derived CDR1 and CDR2 are SGHTS and YDEGEE. This CDR3 is CASSLNGITYEQYF.

This chain's CDR3 is CATSRLYYGYTF. V is TRBV24-1 and J is TRBJ1-2. This CDR3 is built from 12 residues. Germline CDR1 KGHDR, CDR2 SFDVKD.

The chain joins TRBV6-1 to TRBJ1-4; TCRdb names TRBD1, which stays unverified in the absence of DNA. Looked up from germline, CDR1 is MNHNS and CDR2 is SASEGT. The CDR3 is made up of 15 amino acids. The CDR3 spells CASGGQGFSNEKLFF.

This chain uses TRBV7-8 with TRBJ2-1. CDR3 length: 15 amino acids. Germline V gene data show CDR1 as SGHVS and CDR2 as FQNEAQ. The CDR3 region is CASSFWGRTYNEQFF. Filled out from reference TRBV7-8 and TRBJ2-1, the complete variable domain reads GAGVSQSPRYKVAKRGQDVALRCDPISGHVSLFWYQQALGQGPEFLTYFQNEAQLDKSGLPSDRFFAERPEGSVSTLKIQRTQQEDSAVYLCASSFWGRTYNEQFFGPGTRLTVL.

This chain joins TRBV7-8 and TRBJ2-1; TCRdb names TRBD2, which stays unverified in the absence of DNA. The CDR3 spans 15 residues. Germline-derived CDR1 and CDR2 are SGHVS and FQNEAQ. CDR3 in amino acids: CASNRGGWSYNEQFF.

The chain uses TRBV7-9 and TRBJ1-1; as DNA is missing, the TRBD1 call by TCRdb cannot be tested. Per the germline V gene, CDR1 is SEHNR and CDR2 is FQNEAQ (reference sequence). CDR3 length: 13 amino acids. CDR3 residues: CASFRDREFRAFF.

The chain carries TRBV20-1 and TRBJ2-7; TCRdb designates TRBD2, a call that cannot be tested without DNA. The CDR3 is made up of 15 amino acids. Germline V gene data show CDR1 as DFQATT and CDR2 as SNEGSKA (reference sequence). The chain's CDR3 is CSASLAGGLFYEQYF.

This chain links TRBV10-3 with TRBJ1-1; TCRdb's D call, TRBD1, is unchecked because there is no DNA. Germline CDR1 reads ENHRY; CDR2 reads SYGVKD. The length of the CDR3 is 14 residues. This chain's CDR3 is CAISDPGKGSEAFF.

The V call is TRBV2, the J call TRBJ1-4. The CDR3 runs to 18 residues. Germline lookup yields CDR1 SNHLY and CDR2 FYNNEI. The CDR3 reads CASSEEALGGSYNEKLFF.

The chain is built from TRBV4-1 and TRBJ2-1; the D gene TCRdb calls, TRBD2, cannot be checked with no DNA. Germline values: CDR1 MGHRA, CDR2 YSYEKL. The CDR3 sequence is 15 residues long. This chain's CDR3 is CASSQTSGLQGEQFF.

The chain recombines TRBV19 with TRBJ2-1; TCRdb names TRBD1, which stays unverified in the absence of DNA. Germline V gene sequence: CDR1 LNHDA, CDR2 SQIVND (reference sequence). The CDR3 extends over 17 amino acids. CDR3 sequence reads: CASSIDLATGLYNEQFF.

The genes are TRBV15 and TRBJ2-7; TCRdb outputs TRBD1, but without DNA this stays unchecked. The CDR3 contains 15 residues. Germline CDR1 reads LNHNV; CDR2 reads YYDKDF (reference sequence). The CDR3 here is CATSRVQGAAYEQYF.